What follows describes a single T cell receptor (beta chain). This clone was seen a single time. Its antigen is unknown. The record has no base qualities; no much larger clone is one base away. The immunoSEQ Assay was the method used to sequence TCRbeta CDR3 regions. After extraction, genomic DNA underwent amplification by bias-controlled multiplex PCR, followed by high-throughput sequencing. As for how the authors treated the data: Collapsing and filtering of sequences were performed to quantify the absolute abundance of each unique TCRbeta CDR3 region. T cell fraction was estimated by normalizing TCRbeta template counts to usable DNA, which was measured by amplifying reference genes present in all nucleated cells. Repertoire TCRs were annotated as SARS-CoV-2-specific by exact matching of V gene, CDR3 amino acid sequence and J gene to a known reactive TCR set. The reference SARS-CoV-2 TCR set was derived from MIRA and filtered for enrichment in COVID-19-positive ImmuneCODE repertoires, a step that removed public or cross-reactive TCRs. Based on the MIRA antigens, annotated TCRs were further analysed at the level of specific ORF or position within ORF. Depth was the summed frequency of annotated unique rearrangements, while breadth was defined as annotated unique rearrangements over total unique productive rearrangements. TCR breadth was compared between groups using two-sided Wilcoxon rank-sum tests. In TCRdb, the immuneACCESS table is reduced to in-frame sequences with V and J assigned. These tables do not hold every clone; where another copy was compared, an unresolved V gene accounts for under half, and the others remain unexplained. For V, J and clone size, that table is used; D and trimming come from the DNA. The sample table contains about 680,000 clones; only one count was recorded for more than 80% of them. Jointly, the top ten make up about 1.5% of the sample.

There are 13 amino acids in the CDR3, from cysteine to phenylalanine inclusive. CDR3 DNA is the only sequence kept; it has 39 bases, read in frame from the first base. Trimming at the junction amounts to 7 bases on V and 9 bases on J, and the germline ends lie 16 bases apart. Based on the germline V gene, the CDR1 and CDR2 sequences are SNHLY and FYNNEI. The treatment or condition tag for this specimen amounts to: around 19 received Ad26.COV2.S at low or high dose, single or two shots; a few received placebo; per-sample allocation not given. For vaccine and placebo recipients, repertoires were sequenced using samples collected on day 63 after the first injection. In Cohort 1b, 25 adults aged 18-55 years were enrolled at a single site in Boston, USA, between 29 July and 7 August 2020. Ad26.COV2.S consisted of a replication-incompetent adenovirus type 26 vector by which a prefusion-stabilized SARS-CoV-2 spike protein from the original Wuhan strain was expressed.

These data belong to a study of Ad26.COV2.S vaccination and SARS-CoV-2 variants (dated by TCRdb to the early 2020s). Context from the whole study: Donors in the vaccine arm were drawn from COV1001, a phase I-IIa trial of Ad26.COV2.S in healthy adults that was multicentre, randomized, double-blind and placebo-controlled. Ad26.COV2.S was administered intramuscularly at a dose of 5x10^10 or 1x10^11 viral particles, either as one shot or as two shots given 56 days apart. Sequencing of the TCRbeta repertoire served to evaluate the specificity and breadth of SARS-CoV-2-reactive T cell receptors following Ad26.COV2.S vaccination. The TCR-sequenced set comprised about 30 samples: some 20 Ad26.COV2.S vaccine recipients, 5 placebo recipients and 8 SARS-CoV-2 convalescent individuals. Trial participants were randomized into five groups of five, in which low-dose or high-dose Ad26.COV2.S was given once or twice, or placebo was given on both occasions. Throughout the experiments and outcome assessment, investigators stayed blinded to trial group allocation.

General conclusions and limits of the study: Vaccine and placebo recipients had comparable non-spike TCR breadth, which fits with the vaccine containing only spike. The authors noted that total T cell responses may have been underestimated by the TCR breadth and depth analyses. Substantial breadth of spike-specific CD8+ and CD4+ T cell responses was reported after vaccination. The study was not powered for comparison of responses between vaccine doses or regimens. Spike-specific TCR breadth was higher in Ad26.COV2.S recipients than in placebo recipients (P = 0.0014).

This TCR came from a person between 18 and 65 years old who received the Ad26.COV2.S COVID-19 vaccine or a placebo. Recombination joined TRBV2 with TRBJ2-4, with the D assignment possibly TRBD1 or TRBD2, given 6 matching bases for each. Sequences were derived from peripheral blood, sampled in a trial of Ad26.COV2.S vaccine versus placebo. The nucleotide sequence is given as TGTGCCAGCACTACGAGGGGGGTAGGCATTCAGTACTTC. This codes for CASTTRGVGIQYF. Here the CDR3 is joined to the reference TRBV2 and TRBJ2-4 genes, and the full variable domain is: EPEVTQTPSHQVTQMGQEVILRCVPISNHLYFYWYRQILGQKVEFLVSFYNNEISEKSEIFDDQFSVERPDGSNFTLKIRSTKLEDSAMYFCASTTRGVGIQYFGAGTRLSVL.